The clone carrying this T cell receptor beta chain has only one observation. Profiling relied on immunoSEQ multiplex PCR, and the TCRdb table lists in-frame clones only, not all of them. The table has around 68,000 clones, nearly 98% seen once. This sample is drawn from a study of technical replicates of blood from a few donors. Germline loops: CDR1 SGHTA, CDR2 FQGNSA. The CDR3 sequence is 14 residues long. V was clipped by 3 bases and J by 5 bases, with 11 bases between them. Specimen: T cells isolated from PBMCs. The source is a human donor in good health. The V call is TRBV7-2, the J call TRBJ2-1; D gene ambiguous. The CDR3 sequence: CASSLSGGDNEQFF. In nucleotides, the CDR3 is TGTGCCAGCAGCTTGAGTGGCGGAGACAATGAGCAGTTCTTC.